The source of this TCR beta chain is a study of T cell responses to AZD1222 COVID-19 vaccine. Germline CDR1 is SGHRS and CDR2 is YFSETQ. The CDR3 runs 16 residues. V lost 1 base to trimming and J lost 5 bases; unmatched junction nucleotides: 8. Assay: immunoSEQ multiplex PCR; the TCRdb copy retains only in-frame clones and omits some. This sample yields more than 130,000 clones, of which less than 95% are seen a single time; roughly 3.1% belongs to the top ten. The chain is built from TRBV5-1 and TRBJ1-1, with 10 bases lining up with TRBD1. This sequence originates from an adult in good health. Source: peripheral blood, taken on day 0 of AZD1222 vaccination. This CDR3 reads CASSLTGTGAQTEAFF. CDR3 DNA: TGCGCCAGCAGCTTGACCGGGACAGGGGCGCAAACTGAAGCTTTCTTT.